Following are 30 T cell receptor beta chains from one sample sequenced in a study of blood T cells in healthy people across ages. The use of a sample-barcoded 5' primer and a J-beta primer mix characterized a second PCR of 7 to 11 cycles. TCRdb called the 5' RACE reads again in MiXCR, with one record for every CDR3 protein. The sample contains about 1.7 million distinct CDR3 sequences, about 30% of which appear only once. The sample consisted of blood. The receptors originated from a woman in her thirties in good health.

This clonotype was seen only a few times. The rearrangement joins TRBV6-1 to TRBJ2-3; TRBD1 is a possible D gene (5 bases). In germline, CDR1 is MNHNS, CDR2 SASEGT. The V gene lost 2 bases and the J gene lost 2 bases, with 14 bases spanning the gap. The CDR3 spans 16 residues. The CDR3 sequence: CASSEQGAESTDTQYF. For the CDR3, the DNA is TGTGCCAGCAGTGAACAAGGGGCAGAATCCACAGATACGCAGTATTTT.

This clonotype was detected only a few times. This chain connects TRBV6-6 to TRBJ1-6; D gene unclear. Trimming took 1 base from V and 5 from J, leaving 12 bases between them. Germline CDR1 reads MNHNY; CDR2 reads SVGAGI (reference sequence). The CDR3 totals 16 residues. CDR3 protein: CASSYFGVANNSPLHF. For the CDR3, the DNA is TGTGCCAGCAGTTACTTCGGGGTTGCCAATAATTCACCCCTCCACTTT.

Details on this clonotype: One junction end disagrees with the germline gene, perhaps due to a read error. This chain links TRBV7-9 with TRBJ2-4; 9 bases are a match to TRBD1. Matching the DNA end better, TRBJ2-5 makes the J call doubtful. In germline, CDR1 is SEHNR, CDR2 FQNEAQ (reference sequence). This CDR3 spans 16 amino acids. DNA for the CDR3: TGTGTCAGCAGCTATGGAAACAGGGGGCGAGGAGAGACCCAGTACTTC. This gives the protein CVSSYGNRGRGETQYF.

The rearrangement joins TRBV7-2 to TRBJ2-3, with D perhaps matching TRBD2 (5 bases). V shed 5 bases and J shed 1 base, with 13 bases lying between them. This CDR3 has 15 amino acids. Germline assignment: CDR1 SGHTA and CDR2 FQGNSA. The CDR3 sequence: CASSAWTGRTDTQYF. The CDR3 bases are TGTGCCAGCAGCGCCTGGACTGGACGCACAGATACGCAGTATTTT.

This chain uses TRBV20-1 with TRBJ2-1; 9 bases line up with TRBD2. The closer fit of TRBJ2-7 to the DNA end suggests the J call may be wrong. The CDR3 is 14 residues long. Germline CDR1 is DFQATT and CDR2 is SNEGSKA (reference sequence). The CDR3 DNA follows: TGCAGTGCTAGACTAGCGGGGTGGGACAATGAGCAGTACTTC. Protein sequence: CSARLAGWDNEQYF.

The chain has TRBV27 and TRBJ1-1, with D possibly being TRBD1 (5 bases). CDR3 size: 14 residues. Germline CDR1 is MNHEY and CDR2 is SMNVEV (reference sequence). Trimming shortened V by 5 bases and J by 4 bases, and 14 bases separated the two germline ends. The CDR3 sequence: CASSPQVRGTEAFF. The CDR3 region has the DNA TGTGCCAGCAGTCCCCAGGTTAGGGGCACTGAAGCTTTCTTT.

In nucleotides, the CDR3 is TGTGCCAGCAGTGAACAGGGGCGCGAAGCTTTCTTT. Protein product: CASSEQGREAFF. The chain uses TRBV6-1 and TRBJ1-1, with D perhaps TRBD1 (6 bases). V shed 2 bases and J shed 8 bases, with 9 bases lying between them. CDR3 size: 12 residues. Germline CDR1 MNHNS, CDR2 SASEGT.

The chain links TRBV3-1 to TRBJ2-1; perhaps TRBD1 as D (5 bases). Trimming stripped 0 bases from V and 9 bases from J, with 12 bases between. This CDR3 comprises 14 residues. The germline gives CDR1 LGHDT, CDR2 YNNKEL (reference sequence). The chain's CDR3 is CASSQDGTGSEQFF. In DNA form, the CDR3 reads TGTGCCAGCAGCCAAGATGGTACAGGTAGTGAGCAGTTCTTC.

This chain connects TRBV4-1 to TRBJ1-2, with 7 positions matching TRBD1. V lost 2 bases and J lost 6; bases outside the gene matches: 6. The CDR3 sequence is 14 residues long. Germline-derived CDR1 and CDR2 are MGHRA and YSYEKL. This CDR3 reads CASSQPRQGNGYTF. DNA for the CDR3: TGCGCCAGCAGCCAACCCCGACAGGGTAATGGCTACACCTTC.

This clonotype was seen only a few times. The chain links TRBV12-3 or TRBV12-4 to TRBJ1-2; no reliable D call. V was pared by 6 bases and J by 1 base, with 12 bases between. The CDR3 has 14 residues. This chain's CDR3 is CASRVHGSNYGYTF. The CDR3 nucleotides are TGTGCCAGCAGGGTACACGGCAGTAACTATGGCTACACCTTC.

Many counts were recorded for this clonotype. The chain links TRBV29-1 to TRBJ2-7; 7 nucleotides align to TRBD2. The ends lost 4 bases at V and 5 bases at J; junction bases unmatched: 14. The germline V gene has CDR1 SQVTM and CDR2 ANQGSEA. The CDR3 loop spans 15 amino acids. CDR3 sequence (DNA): TGCAGCGTTGCGCTTGGCGCGGGAGTTCTCCACGAGCAGTACTTC. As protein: CSVALGAGVLHEQYF.

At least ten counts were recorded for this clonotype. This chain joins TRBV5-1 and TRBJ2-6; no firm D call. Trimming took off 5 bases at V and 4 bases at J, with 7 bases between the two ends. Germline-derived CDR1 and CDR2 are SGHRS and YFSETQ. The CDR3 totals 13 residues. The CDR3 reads CASSLEGANVLTF. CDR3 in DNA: TGCGCCAGCAGTCTGGAGGGGGCCAACGTCCTGACTTTC. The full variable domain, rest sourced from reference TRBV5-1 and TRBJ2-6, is KAGVTQTPRYLIKTRGQQVTLSCSPISGHRSVSWYQQTPGQGLQFLFEYFSETQRNKGNFPGRFSGRQFSNSRSEMNVSTLELGDSALYLCASSLEGANVLTFGAGSRLTVL.

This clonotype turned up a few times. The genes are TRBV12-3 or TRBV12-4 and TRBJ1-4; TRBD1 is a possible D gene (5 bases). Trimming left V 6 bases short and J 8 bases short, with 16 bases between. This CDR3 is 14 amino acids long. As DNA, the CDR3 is TGTGCCAGCAGCCGTCCGGGGGGGGGAGAAAAACTGTTTTTT. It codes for CASSRPGGGEKLFF.

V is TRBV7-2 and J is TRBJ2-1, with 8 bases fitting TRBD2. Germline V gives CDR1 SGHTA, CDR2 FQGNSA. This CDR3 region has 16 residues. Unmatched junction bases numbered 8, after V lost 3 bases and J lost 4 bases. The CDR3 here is CASSFSSGGLYNEQFF. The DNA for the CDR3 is TGTGCCAGCAGCTTCAGCAGCGGGGGACTATACAATGAGCAGTTCTTC.

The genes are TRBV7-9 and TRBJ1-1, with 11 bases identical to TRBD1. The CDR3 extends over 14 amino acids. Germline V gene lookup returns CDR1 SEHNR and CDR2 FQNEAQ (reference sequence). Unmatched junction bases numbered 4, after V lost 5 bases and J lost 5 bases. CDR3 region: CASSQGQGVTEAFF. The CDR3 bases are TGTGCCAGCAGCCAGGGACAGGGGGTTACTGAAGCTTTCTTT. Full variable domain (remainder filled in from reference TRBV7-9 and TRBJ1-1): DTGVSQNPRHKITKRGQNVTFRCDPISEHNRLYWYRQTLGQGPEFLTYFQNEAQLEKSRLLSDRFSAERPKGSFSTLEIQRTEQGDSAMYLCASSQGQGVTEAFFGQGTRLTVV.

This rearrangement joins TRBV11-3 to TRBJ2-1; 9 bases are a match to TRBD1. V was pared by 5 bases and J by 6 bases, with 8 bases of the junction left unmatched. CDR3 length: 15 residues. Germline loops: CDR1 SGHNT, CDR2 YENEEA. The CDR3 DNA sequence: TGTGCCAGCAGCGATCCGGGACAGGGAGGCAATGAGCAGTTCTTC. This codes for CASSDPGQGGNEQFF.

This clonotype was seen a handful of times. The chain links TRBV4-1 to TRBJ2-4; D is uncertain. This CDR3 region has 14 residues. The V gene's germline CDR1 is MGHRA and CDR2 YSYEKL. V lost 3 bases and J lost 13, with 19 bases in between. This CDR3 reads CASSQLQEYDGQYF. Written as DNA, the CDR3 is TGCGCCAGCAGCCAGCTCCAGGAATACGATGGGCAGTACTTC.

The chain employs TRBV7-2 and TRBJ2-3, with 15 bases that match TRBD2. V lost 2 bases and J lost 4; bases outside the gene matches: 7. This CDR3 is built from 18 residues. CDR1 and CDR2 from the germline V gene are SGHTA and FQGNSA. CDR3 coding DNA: TGTGCCAGCAGCTTAAGCCGGTGGACTAGCGGGAGGGCAGATACGCAGTATTTT. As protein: CASSLSRWTSGRADTQYF.

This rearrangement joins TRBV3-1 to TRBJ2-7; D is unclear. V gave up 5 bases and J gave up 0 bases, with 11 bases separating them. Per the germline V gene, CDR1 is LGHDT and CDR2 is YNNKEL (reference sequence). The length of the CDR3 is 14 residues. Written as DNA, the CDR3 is TGTGCCAGCAGCAAGGCCGGCCTCTCCTACGAGCAGTACTTC. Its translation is CASSKAGLSYEQYF.

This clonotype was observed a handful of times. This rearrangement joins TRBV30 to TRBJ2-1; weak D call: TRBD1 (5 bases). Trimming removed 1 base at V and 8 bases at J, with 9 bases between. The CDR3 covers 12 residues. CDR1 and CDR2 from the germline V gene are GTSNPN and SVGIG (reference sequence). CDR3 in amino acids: CAWSGRVHEQFF. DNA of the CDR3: TGTGCCTGGAGTGGCAGGGTCCATGAGCAGTTCTTC.

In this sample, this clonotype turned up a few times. The CDR3 coding sequence is TGCAGTCCATTCATCAGGGAGACCCAGTACTTC. Its translation: CSPFIRETQYF. J is TRBJ2-5 and V is TRBV20-1, with D uncertain. Trimming stripped 8 bases from V and 5 bases from J, with 12 bases between. CDR1 and CDR2 from the germline V gene are DFQATT and SNEGSKA (reference sequence). The CDR3 runs 11 residues.

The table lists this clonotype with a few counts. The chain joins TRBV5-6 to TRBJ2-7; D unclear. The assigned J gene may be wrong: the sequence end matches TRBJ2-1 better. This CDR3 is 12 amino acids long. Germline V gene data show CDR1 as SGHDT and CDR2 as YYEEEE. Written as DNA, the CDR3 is TGTGCCAGCAGCTCGGGTCCCTACGAGCAGTTCTTC. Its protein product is CASSSGPYEQFF.

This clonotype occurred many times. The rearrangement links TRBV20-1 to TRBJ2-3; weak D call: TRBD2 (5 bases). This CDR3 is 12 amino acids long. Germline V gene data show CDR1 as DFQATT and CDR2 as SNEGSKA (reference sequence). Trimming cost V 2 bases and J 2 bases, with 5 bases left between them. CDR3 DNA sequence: TGCAGTGCTAGACGGGACACAGATACGCAGTATTTT. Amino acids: CSARRDTDTQYF.

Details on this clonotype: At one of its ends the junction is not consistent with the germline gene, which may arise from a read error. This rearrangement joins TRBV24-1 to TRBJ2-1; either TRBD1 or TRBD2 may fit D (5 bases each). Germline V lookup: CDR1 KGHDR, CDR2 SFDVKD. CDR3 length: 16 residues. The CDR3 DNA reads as TGTACCACCAGTGATCTCTGGGACGGGAAAAGACGAGAGCAGTTCTTC. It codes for CTTSDLWDGKRREQFF.

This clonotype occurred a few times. CDR3 loop: CASSQGGRGAGNEQFF. DNA of the CDR3: TGCGCCAGCAGCCAAGGGGGGCGGGGGGCCGGGAATGAGCAGTTCTTC. The gene calls are TRBV4-1 and TRBJ2-1; 8 bases are a match to TRBD2. This CDR3 has 16 amino acids. With 1 base clipped from V and 7 bases from J, the junction kept 9 bases outside the gene matches. Germline V gives CDR1 MGHRA, CDR2 YSYEKL.

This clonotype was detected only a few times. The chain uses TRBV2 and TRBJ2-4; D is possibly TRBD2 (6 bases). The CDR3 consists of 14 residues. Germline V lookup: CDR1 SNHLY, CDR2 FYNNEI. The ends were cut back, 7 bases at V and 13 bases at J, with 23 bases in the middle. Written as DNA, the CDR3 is TGTGCCAGCACCCAAACGGGGGTTATTAATGAGCAGTACTTC. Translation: CASTQTGVINEQYF.

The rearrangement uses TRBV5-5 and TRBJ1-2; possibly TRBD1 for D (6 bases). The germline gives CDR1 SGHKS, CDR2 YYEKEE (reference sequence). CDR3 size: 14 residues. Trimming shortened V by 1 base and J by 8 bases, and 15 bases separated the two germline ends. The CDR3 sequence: CASSLNGGGDGYTF. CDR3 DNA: TGTGCCAGCAGCTTGAATGGAGGGGGTGACGGCTACACCTTC.

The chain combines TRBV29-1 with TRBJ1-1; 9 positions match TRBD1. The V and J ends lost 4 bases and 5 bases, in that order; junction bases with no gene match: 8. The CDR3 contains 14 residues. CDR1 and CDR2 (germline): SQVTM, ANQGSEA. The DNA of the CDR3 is TGCAGCGTTGTTCTCACAGGGGGCTTAACTGAAGCTTTCTTT. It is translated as CSVVLTGGLTEAFF.

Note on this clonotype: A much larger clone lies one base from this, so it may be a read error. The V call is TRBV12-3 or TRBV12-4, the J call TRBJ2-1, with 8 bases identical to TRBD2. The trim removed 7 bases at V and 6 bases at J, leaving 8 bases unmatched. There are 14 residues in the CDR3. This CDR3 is CASTRGGTGNEQFF. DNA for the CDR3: TGTGCCAGCACCCGGGGGGGCACGGGCAATGAGCAGTTCTTC.

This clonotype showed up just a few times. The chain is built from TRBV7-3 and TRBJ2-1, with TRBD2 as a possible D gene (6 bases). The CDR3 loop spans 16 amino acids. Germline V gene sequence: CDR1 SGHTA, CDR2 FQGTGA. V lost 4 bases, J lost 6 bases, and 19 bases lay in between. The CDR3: CASSSPPGLQPNEQFF. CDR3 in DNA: TGTGCCAGCAGCTCGCCCCCGGGACTGCAACCCAATGAGCAGTTCTTC. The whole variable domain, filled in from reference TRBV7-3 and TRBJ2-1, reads GAGVSQTPSNKVTEKGKYVELRCDPISGHTALYWYRQSLGQGPEFLIYFQGTGAADDSGLPNDRFFAVRPEGSVSTLKIQRTERGDSAVYLCASSSPPGLQPNEQFFGPGTRLTVL.